Listed here are 28 T cell receptor beta chains from one sample, sequenced in a study of T cells after yellow fever vaccination. TCRdb reprocessed the 5' RACE reads with MiXCR, giving one entry per CDR3 protein. The table lists about 360,000 distinct CDR3 sequences, roughly 6.2% of them singletons, with about 15% in the top ten. The sequenced sample was PBMCs, obtained 5 days after the yellow fever booster vaccination. The receptors shown here come from a man aged 25 to 40 who received the YFV17D yellow fever vaccine.

This clonotype was recorded at least ten times. The genes are TRBV6-2 or TRBV6-3 and TRBJ2-7; TRBD1 matches 11 bases. The ends lost 6 bases at V and 3 bases at J; junction bases unmatched: 7. The CDR3 sequence is 15 residues long. Germline CDR1 is MNHEY and CDR2 is SVGEGT. The chain's CDR3 is CASRTPGTGGYEQYF. In DNA form, the CDR3 reads TGTGCCAGCAGAACGCCCGGGACAGGGGGCTACGAGCAGTACTTC.

The chain links TRBV6-5 to TRBJ2-1; D call uncertain. The CDR3 has 16 residues. V was shortened by 2 bases and J by 0 bases, with 11 bases between the two germline ends. Germline V gene sequence: CDR1 MNHEY, CDR2 SVGAGI. The CDR3 loop reads CASSYVALSSYNEQFF. The CDR3 region has the DNA TGTGCCAGCAGTTACGTGGCCCTGAGCTCCTACAATGAGCAGTTCTTC.

This clonotype was found many times. The chain recombines TRBV7-6 with TRBJ2-2; TRBD1 matches 8 bases. Germline lookup yields CDR1 SGHVS and CDR2 FNYEAQ. V shed 6 bases, J shed 4 bases, and the junction held 7 bases outside the gene matches. CDR3 length: 15 residues. CDR3 sequence: CASSATGDATGELFF. The CDR3 region has the DNA TGTGCCAGCAGTGCGACAGGGGATGCCACCGGGGAGCTGTTTTTT.

This clonotype came up a few times. The V and J genes are TRBV18 and TRBJ2-7; no clear D gene. V was clipped by 0 bases and J by 2 bases, with 11 bases between them. The CDR3 totals 15 residues. The germline V gene has CDR1 KGHSH and CDR2 LQKENI. CDR3 region: CASSPPLTSAYEQYF. For the CDR3, the DNA is TGTGCCAGCTCACCACCGCTGACCTCAGCCTACGAGCAGTACTTC.

In its sample, this clonotype was seen a few times. The genes are TRBV5-4 and TRBJ2-7; D may be TRBD1 or TRBD2 (5 bases each). This CDR3 spans 15 amino acids. Germline CDR1 and CDR2: SGHNT and YYREEE (reference sequence). V lost 1 base and J lost 6, with 17 bases in between. Here the CDR3 DNA reads TGTGCCAGCAGCTTGTTTTCCCAGGGAGAATCCGAGCAGTACTTC. Amino acids: CASSLFSQGESEQYF.

This clonotype has more than one count but fewer than ten. A read error may account for a junction end that differs from germline. The rearrangement joins TRBV12-3 or TRBV12-4 to TRBJ2-1; D remains unclear. The CDR3 consists of 15 residues. The CDR3 DNA sequence: TGTGCCAGCAGGTTAGACTCCAGCTCCTACAATGAGCAGTTCTTC. Amino acid sequence: CASRLDSSSYNEQFF.

This clonotype showed up many times. The V call is TRBV19, the J call TRBJ2-4; tentatively, D is TRBD1 (6 bases). Germline V CDR1 and CDR2: LNHDA, SQIVND (reference sequence). Deletions cut 8 bases from V and 0 bases from J, with 11 bases between. The CDR3 contains 14 residues. The CDR3 sequence is CASEDRAAKNIQYF. The DNA of the CDR3 is TGTGCCAGTGAGGACAGAGCAGCCAAAAACATTCAGTACTTC.

This clonotype has a handful of counts. The CDR3 bases are TGTGCCACCAGTGATAGTGGCGCAGGTCAAGAGACCCAGTACTTC. Translation gives CATSDSGAGQETQYF. The rearrangement links TRBV24-1 to TRBJ2-5; D unresolved. The CDR3 consists of 15 residues. The V and J ends lost 3 bases and 2 bases respectively, with 12 bases between them. Germline CDR1 and CDR2: KGHDR and SFDVKD.

This chain connects TRBV29-1 to TRBJ2-5, with TRBD1 as a possible D gene (6 bases). Trimming shortened V by 2 bases and J by 9 bases, and 13 bases separated the two germline ends. The CDR3 contains 12 residues. The germline V gene has CDR1 SQVTM and CDR2 ANQGSEA. The DNA of the CDR3 is TGCAGCGTTGAACAGGGACAAGTGGCCCAGTACTTC. Its protein product is CSVEQGQVAQYF. Full variable domain (outside the CDR3, taken from reference TRBV29-1 and TRBJ2-5): SAVISQKPSRDICQRGTSLTIQCQVDSQVTMMFWYRQQPGQSLTLIATANQGSEATYESGFVIDKFPISRPNLTFSTLTVSNMSPEDSSIYLCSVEQGQVAQYFGPGTRLLVL.

V usage is TRBV5-1 and J usage is TRBJ2-1, with TRBD2 matching 7 bases. Matching the DNA end better, TRBJ2-7 makes the J call doubtful. Germline V gene data show CDR1 as SGHRS and CDR2 as YFSETQ. The CDR3 has 15 amino acids. The CDR3 coding sequence is TGCGCCAGCAGCACACTAGCGAACTCCTACAATGAGCAGTACTTC. Translating gives CASSTLANSYNEQYF.

A remark on this clonotype: The junction and the germline gene differ at one end; a read error may be behind it. The rearrangement uses TRBV3-1 and TRBJ2-7; D is perhaps TRBD2 (5 bases). Germline loops: CDR1 LGHDT, CDR2 YNNKEL (reference sequence). The CDR3 length is 17 residues. CDR3 in amino acids: CACSQGFWAEDSYEQYF. The CDR3 DNA reads as TGTGCCTGCAGCCAAGGGTTTTGGGCGGAGGACTCCTACGAGCAGTACTTC.

This chain joins TRBV5-1 and TRBJ2-3; TRBD2 matches at 8 bases. CDR3 length equals 17 residues. V shed 1 base and J 2 bases; nucleotides not matched to a gene: 9. CDR1 is SGHRS and CDR2 is YFSETQ in the germline V gene. In DNA, the CDR3 is TGCGCCAGCAGCTTGCTCGCTGCGGGAGGCCCCACAGATACGCAGTATTTT. It encodes CASSLLAAGGPTDTQYF.

This clonotype appeared many times. The chain has TRBV5-1 and TRBJ2-2; D is undetermined. V gave up 0 bases and J gave up 1 base, with 10 bases separating them. Germline loops: CDR1 SGHRS, CDR2 YFSETQ. CDR3 length equals 16 residues. The CDR3 nucleotides read TGCGCCAGCAGCTTGGGGAGTCTTCTGAACACCGGGGAGCTGTTTTTT. Residues: CASSLGSLLNTGELFF.

This clonotype has more than one count but fewer than ten. The CDR3 DNA follows: TGCGCCAGCAGTCCGCTTCTAAGCACCAAAAACATTCAGTACTTC. It is translated as CASSPLLSTKNIQYF. The chain employs TRBV10-2 and TRBJ2-4; no clear D gene. Between the trimmed V and J ends, which lost 5 bases and 2 bases, there was a span of 13 bases. CDR1 is WSHSY, CDR2 SAAADI, per germline. CDR3 length: 15 residues.

In its sample, this clonotype was seen many times. The chain couples TRBV29-1 to TRBJ2-2; TRBD2 matches at 10 bases. The J segment lost 3 bases and the V segment lost 6 bases, leaving 19 bases of the junction unmatched. The CDR3 totals 19 residues. The V gene's germline CDR1 is SQVTM and CDR2 ANQGSEA. The chain's CDR3 is CSVPKREGPVGLYTGELFF. CDR3 nucleotide sequence: TGCAGCGTGCCGAAGCGGGAGGGCCCGGTGGGGTTGTACACCGGGGAGCTGTTTTTT.

This clonotype has more than one count but fewer than ten. The genes are TRBV10-3 and TRBJ2-5, with 9 bases matching TRBD2. Trimming took 4 bases from V and 1 from J; bases not matched to a gene: 4. The CDR3 sequence is 15 residues long. Germline V gene data show CDR1 as ENHRY and CDR2 as SYGVKD. The CDR3 loop reads CAISASGGTQETQYF. CDR3 bases: TGTGCCATCAGTGCCAGCGGGGGGACCCAAGAGACCCAGTACTTC.

This clonotype was seen at least ten times. V usage is TRBV19 and J usage is TRBJ1-1; D ambiguous. This CDR3 is built from 13 residues. CDR1 is LNHDA, CDR2 SQIVND, per germline (reference sequence). The V gene lost 3 bases and the J gene lost 4 bases, with 9 bases spanning the gap. The CDR3 spells CASSIEIRTEAFF. CDR3 bases: TGTGCCAGTAGTATCGAGATCCGCACTGAAGCTTTCTTT.

This chain uses TRBV2 with TRBJ2-7, with TRBD2 identical over 9 bases. From germline, CDR1 is SNHLY and CDR2 FYNNEI. CDR3 length equals 14 residues. V trimming: 6 bases; J trimming: 6 bases; junction bases outside the gene matches: 9. CDR3 bases: TGTGCCAGCAGCTCTAGCGGGAAATCGCTCGAGCAGTACTTC. Translating it yields CASSSSGKSLEQYF.

This chain connects TRBV12-3 or TRBV12-4 to TRBJ2-3; a weak D match, TRBD1 (5 bases). Trimming left V 9 bases short and J 7 bases short, with 14 bases between. The CDR3 sequence is 12 residues long. The CDR3, as DNA: TGTGCCAGTCTAGGGGCGGCTAATACGCAGTATTTT. Translated: CASLGAANTQYF.

This clonotype was seen repeatedly, ten times or more. The chain uses TRBV6-2 or TRBV6-3 and TRBJ2-2, with a weak D call TRBD2 (5 bases). This CDR3 is 14 amino acids long. Germline V gene sequence: CDR1 MNHEY, CDR2 SVGEGT. V was clipped by 6 bases and J by 4 bases, with 12 bases between them. CDR3 amino acids: CASSHPGITGELFF. DNA of the CDR3: TGTGCCAGCAGCCACCCCGGGATCACCGGGGAGCTGTTTTTT.

The sample holds many counts of this clonotype. The V call is TRBV5-5, the J call TRBJ2-3, with unresolved D. Germline V CDR1 and CDR2: SGHKS, YYEKEE (reference sequence). The CDR3 spans 14 residues. V was pared by 6 bases and J by 2 bases, with 13 bases between. The CDR3 coding sequence is TGTGCCAGCATCTTACAACAGTCCACAGATACGCAGTATTTT. This codes for CASILQQSTDTQYF.

This clonotype was counted at least ten times. This sequence joins TRBV6-5 and TRBJ2-1; D is possibly TRBD2 (5 bases). CDR1 and CDR2 from the germline V gene are MNHEY and SVGAGI. Trimming cost V 2 bases and J 5 bases, with 13 bases left between them. CDR3 length: 15 amino acids. In DNA form, the CDR3 reads TGTGCCAGCAGTTACGGACTCCCGCTCAACAATGAGCAGTTCTTC. It encodes CASSYGLPLNNEQFF.

The J gene is TRBJ1-5, the V gene TRBV6-5; perhaps TRBD1 as D (6 bases). CDR3 length equals 19 residues. Germline V gene data show CDR1 as MNHEY and CDR2 as SVGAGI. V was pared by 2 bases and J by 0 bases, with 20 bases between. As DNA, the CDR3 is TGTGCCAGCAGTTACGTGGGAACAGGGAGGGTTTATAGCAATCAGCCCCAGCATTTT. This gives the protein CASSYVGTGRVYSNQPQHF.

This clonotype showed up just a few times. The chain combines TRBV5-5 with TRBJ2-1; 10 bases agree with TRBD2. V lost 4 bases, J lost 10 bases, and 11 bases stayed unmatched. Germline-derived CDR1 and CDR2 are SGHKS and YYEKEE (reference sequence). The CDR3 has 15 residues. The CDR3 region has the DNA TGTGCCAGCAGCAACCCCACTAGCGGGGCTTCGGAGCAGTTCTTC. Protein product: CASSNPTSGASEQFF. Looking up the rest from reference TRBV5-5 and TRBJ2-1 gives the full variable domain: DAGVTQSPTHLIKTRGQQVTLRCSPISGHKSVSWYQQVLGQGPQFIFQYYEKEERGRGNFPDRFSARQFPNYSSELNVNALLLGDSALYLCASSNPTSGASEQFFGPGTRLTVL.

This chain links TRBV5-1 with TRBJ2-5; D is uncertain. Between the trimmed V and J ends, which lost 0 bases and 4 bases, there was a span of 13 bases. CDR1 SGHRS and CDR2 YFSETQ come from the germline V gene. The CDR3 runs 15 residues. CDR3 DNA: TGCGCCAGCAGCTTGGACGGCGGAAGGAGAGAGACCCAGTACTTC. It specifies CASSLDGGRRETQYF.

The sample holds a few counts of this clonotype. The chain has TRBV7-2 and TRBJ2-2, with TRBD1 as a possible D gene (6 bases). V was clipped by 5 bases and J by 6 bases, with 16 bases between them. Germline V gene sequence: CDR1 SGHTA, CDR2 FQGNSA. This CDR3 is 15 amino acids long. This chain's CDR3 is CASSGGHITPGELFF. The DNA for the CDR3 is TGTGCCAGCAGCGGGGGACATATAACACCCGGGGAGCTGTTTTTT.

Turning to this clonotype: A much larger clone differs from this one at a single base, so this may be a read error. This sequence joins TRBV7-8 and TRBJ2-1, with 12 positions matching TRBD2. This CDR3 spans 16 amino acids. Per germline, CDR1 SGHVS and CDR2 FQNEAQ. J was trimmed by 8 bases and V by 6 bases; bases with no gene match: 11. DNA for the CDR3: TGTGCCAGCAGGGGACGCGTGACTAGCGGGGGAGATGAGCAGTTCTTC. This translates into CASRGRVTSGGDEQFF.

Many counts were recorded for this clonotype. The chain carries TRBV9 and TRBJ2-3, with D maybe TRBD1 (5 bases). This CDR3 has 12 amino acids. The germline CDR1 and CDR2 sequences are SGDLS and YYNGEE. V dropped 8 bases and J dropped 3 bases, with 10 bases sitting between them. The CDR3 here is CARAGQTDTQYF. Here the CDR3 DNA reads TGTGCCAGGGCAGGGCAGACAGATACGCAGTATTTT.